Presented here are 17 T cell receptor beta chains from one specimen sequenced in a study of T cells after posttransplantation cyclophosphamide. Using immunoSEQ multiplex PCR, the repertoire was profiled, and TCRdb retains in-frame clones only, with some absent. The sample yields some 40,000 clones, without any singletons. The specimen sequenced was PBMCs. The receptors were sampled from a man between 45 and 60 years old in good health, CMV-negative, and a related stem cell transplant donor.

This clone was observed at least ten times. The CDR3 bases are TGTGCCAGTGGCAGGGCGGACTACGAGCAGTACTTC. Its translation: CASGRADYEQYF. The rearrangement links TRBV2 to TRBJ2-7; D is perhaps TRBD1 (5 bases). V lost 9 bases and J 3 bases, leaving 12 bases between the germline ends. The CDR3 extends over 12 amino acids. Germline CDR1 SNHLY, CDR2 FYNNEI.

This clone was found a few times. This chain uses TRBV29-1 with TRBJ2-5; 7 bases fit TRBD1. The J call is doubtful: the DNA matches TRBJ2-7 better. Germline V lookup: CDR1 SQVTM, CDR2 ANQGSEA. The CDR3 loop spans 14 amino acids. The CDR3 DNA reads TGCAGCGTTGGAGGCAGGGGGAGCTCCTACGAGCAGTACTTC. This codes for CSVGGRGSSYEQYF.

Many counts were recorded for this clone. The genes are TRBV11-2 and TRBJ2-6, with D perhaps TRBD2 (5 bases). This CDR3 is built from 14 residues. Germline values: CDR1 SGHAT, CDR2 FQNNGV. Trimming took 8 bases from V and 3 from J, leaving 11 bases between them. This CDR3 reads CASRAVVGANVLTF. In DNA, the CDR3 is TGTGCCAGCCGAGCGGTAGTTGGGGCCAACGTCCTGACTTTC.

Many counts were recorded for this clone. The chain couples TRBV19 to TRBJ2-3; D might be TRBD2 (5 bases). The CDR3 totals 14 residues. Looked up from germline, CDR1 is LNHDA and CDR2 is SQIVND (reference sequence). V lost 7 bases and J 4 bases, leaving 15 bases between the germline ends. In DNA, the CDR3 is TGTGCCAGTACCGACACTAGTCCTCCAGATACGCAGTATTTT. Protein sequence: CASTDTSPPDTQYF.

There are many counts of this clone. The CDR3 DNA follows: TGTGCCAGCAGCCCCTCAGGGGAAAATCAGCCCCAGCATTTT. This encodes CASSPSGENQPQHF. The V gene is TRBV7-9, the J gene TRBJ1-5; a possible D gene is TRBD1 (6 bases). Deletions cut 5 bases from V and 4 bases from J, with 12 bases between. CDR1 and CDR2 (germline): SEHNR, FQNEAQ (reference sequence). The CDR3 spans 14 residues. Filled out from reference TRBV7-9 and TRBJ1-5, the complete variable domain reads DTGVSQNPRHKITKRGQNVTFRCDPISEHNRLYWYRQTLGQGPEFLTYFQNEAQLEKSRLLSDRFSAERPKGSFSTLEIQRTEQGDSAMYLCASSPSGENQPQHFGDGTRLSIL.

The table lists this clone with many counts. This chain joins TRBV6-6 and TRBJ2-1; D perhaps matches TRBD2 (6 bases). The ends were cut back, 8 bases at V and 15 bases at J, with 23 bases in the middle. This CDR3 region has 13 residues. CDR1 MNHNY and CDR2 SVGAGI come from the germline V gene (reference sequence). CDR3 residues: CASEGEGGAEGFF. As DNA, the CDR3 is TGTGCCAGCGAGGGCGAGGGAGGAGCGGAGGGGTTCTTC.

The sample holds many counts of this clone. V usage is TRBV21-1 and J usage is TRBJ1-5. TRBV21-1 is termed a pseudogene. CDR3 length: 12 amino acids. The CDR3 DNA is TGTGCCAGCATACGGACTCGCCAGCCCCAGCATTTT. Its translation is CASIRTRQPQHF.

This clone was recorded at least ten times. This chain links TRBV7-2 with TRBJ2-7; TRBD2 matches at 7 bases. CDR1 is SGHTA and CDR2 is FQGNSA in the germline V gene. This CDR3 spans 15 amino acids. The ends lost 9 bases at V and 0 bases at J; junction bases unmatched: 11. The CDR3: CASSAGRGYSYEQYF. The CDR3, as DNA: TGTGCCAGTTCGGCCGGGCGGGGGTACTCCTACGAGCAGTACTTC. Together with reference TRBV7-2 and TRBJ2-7, the CDR3 gives the full variable domain: GAGVSQSPSNKVTEKGKDVELRCDPISGHTALYWYRQSLGQGLEFLIYFQGNSAPDKSGLPSDRFSAERTGGSVSTLTIQRTQQEDSAVYLCASSAGRGYSYEQYFGPGTRLTVT.

This clone was observed at least ten times. The rearrangement joins TRBV18 to TRBJ1-1; no clear D. The CDR3 length is 16 residues. The germline CDR1 and CDR2 sequences are KGHSH and LQKENI. Trimming removed 3 bases from V and 5 bases from J, with 19 bases in between. CDR3 loop: CASSPPSTPGLTEAFF. CDR3 nucleotide sequence: TGTGCCAGCTCACCTCCTTCGACGCCGGGTTTGACTGAAGCTTTCTTT.

This clone was recorded many times. This sequence joins TRBV2 and TRBJ2-1; D may be TRBD2 (6 bases). Germline CDR1 SNHLY, CDR2 FYNNEI. Deletions cut 7 bases from V and 1 base from J, with 8 bases between. The CDR3 length is 13 residues. CDR3 DNA sequence: TGTGCCAGCAACCGGGAGTCCTACAATGAGCAGTTCTTC. Amino acid sequence: CASNRESYNEQFF. Complete variable domain (other parts from reference TRBV2 and TRBJ2-1): EPEVTQTPSHQVTQMGQEVILRCVPISNHLYFYWYRQILGQKVEFLVSFYNNEISEKSEIFDDQFSVERPDGSNFTLKIRSTKLEDSAMYFCASNRESYNEQFFGPGTRLTVL.

This clone was counted at least ten times. The chain links TRBV6-5 to TRBJ2-3; 8 nucleotides align to TRBD1. This CDR3 spans 15 amino acids. Looked up from germline, CDR1 is MNHEY and CDR2 is SVGAGI. With V trimmed by 2 bases and J by 6 bases, 7 bases remained unmatched. CDR3 nucleotides: TGTGCCAGCAGTTACGGGGCAGGGGGCGCGGATACGCAGTATTTT. Encoded protein: CASSYGAGGADTQYF.

This clone was observed at least ten times. The rearrangement links TRBV7-9 to TRBJ2-2; a weak D match, TRBD2 (6 bases). CDR3 length: 16 residues. Looked up from germline, CDR1 is SEHNR and CDR2 is FQNEAQ (reference sequence). With 2 bases removed from V and 4 bases from J, the gap between germline ends came to 14 bases. CDR3 nucleotides: TGTGCCAGCAGCTTACTCCGCCTAGCGAGCACCGGGGAGCTGTTTTTT. It translates to CASSLLRLASTGELFF.

This clone was seen at least ten times. The chain joins TRBV7-8 to TRBJ1-1, with D hard to call. Germline CDR1 reads SGHVS; CDR2 reads FQNEAQ. The V gene lost 2 bases and the J gene lost 4 bases, with 8 bases spanning the gap. The CDR3 runs 13 residues. CDR3 residues: CASSLRETTEAFF. CDR3 DNA: TGTGCCAGCAGCTTAAGAGAAACCACTGAAGCTTTCTTT. Drawing the rest from reference TRBV7-8 and TRBJ1-1, the complete variable domain is GAGVSQSPRYKVAKRGQDVALRCDPISGHVSLFWYQQALGQGPEFLTYFQNEAQLDKSGLPSDRFFAERPEGSVSTLKIQRTQQEDSAVYLCASSLRETTEAFFGQGTRLTVV.

This clone was counted at least ten times. This chain links TRBV4-3 with TRBJ2-7; 9 nucleotides line up with TRBD1. CDR1 LGHNA and CDR2 YSLEER come from the germline V gene. The CDR3 has 16 amino acids. V lost 1 base and J lost 2; bases outside the gene matches: 6. CDR3 nucleotide sequence: TGCGCCAGCAGCCAAGGTGTGGGACAGGGAGCCTACGAGCAGTACTTC. Translated, it gives CASSQGVGQGAYEQYF.

Ten or more counts support this clone. V gene TRBV13 combines with J gene TRBJ1-1; a possible D gene is TRBD1 (6 bases). Germline V gives CDR1 PRHDT, CDR2 FYEKMQ (reference sequence). The ends were cut back, 6 bases at V and 10 bases at J, with 21 bases in the middle. This CDR3 has 14 amino acids. The CDR3 protein is CASSRGRPSGGAFF. The DNA for the CDR3 is TGTGCCAGCAGTAGGGGGAGACCCTCGGGGGGAGCTTTCTTT.

In this sample, this clone turned up many times. The gene calls are TRBV11-2 and TRBJ1-1; a possible D gene is TRBD1 (6 bases). V dropped 6 bases and J dropped 1 base, with 9 bases sitting between them. Germline CDR1 is SGHAT and CDR2 is FQNNGV. The CDR3 loop spans 13 amino acids. CDR3 bases: TGTGCCAGCAGTGTACAGGGGAACACTGAAGCTTTCTTT. Amino acid sequence: CASSVQGNTEAFF.

This clone was picked up many times. CDR3 bases: TGTGCCAGCAGCTTGGGGGGTGGACAGGGCCTCTACGAGCAGTACTTC. This translates into CASSLGGGQGLYEQYF. The chain carries TRBV7-9 and TRBJ2-7; TRBD1 agrees at 8 bases. The length of the CDR3 is 16 residues. With V trimmed by 3 bases and J by 3 bases, 10 bases remained unmatched. The V gene's germline CDR1 is SEHNR and CDR2 FQNEAQ (reference sequence).